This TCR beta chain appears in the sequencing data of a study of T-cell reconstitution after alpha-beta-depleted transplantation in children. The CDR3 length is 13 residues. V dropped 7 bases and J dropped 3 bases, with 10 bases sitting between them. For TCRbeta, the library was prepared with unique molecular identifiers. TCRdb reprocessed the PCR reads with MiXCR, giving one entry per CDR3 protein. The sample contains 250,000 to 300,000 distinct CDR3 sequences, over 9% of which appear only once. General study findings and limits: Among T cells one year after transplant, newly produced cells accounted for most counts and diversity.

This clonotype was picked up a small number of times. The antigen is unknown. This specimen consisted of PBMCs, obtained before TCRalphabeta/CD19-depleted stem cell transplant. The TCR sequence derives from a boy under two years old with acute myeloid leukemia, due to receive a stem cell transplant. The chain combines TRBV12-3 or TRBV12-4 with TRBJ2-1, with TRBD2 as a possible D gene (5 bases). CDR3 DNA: TGTGCCAGCAATGGAGCGGTCTACAATGAGCAGTTCTTC. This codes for CASNGAVYNEQFF.